This T cell receptor (beta chain) originates from a study of T-cell memory formation after mild COVID-19. Whole-study context: Most TCR clusters belonged to a single donor.

Study-level results: Later expanders leaned CD4+, whereas day 15 to 85 contracting clones were balanced CD4/CD8.

This clonotype was seen repeatedly, ten times or more. Its specificity is not known. TCRdb itself ran the 5' RACE reads through MiXCR, one entry per CDR3 protein. The repertoire holds hundreds of thousands of distinct CDR3 sequences, with around 21% as singletons. Sequenced sample: PBMCs or a T cell subset sorted from them (not recorded which). The TCR comes from an adult woman who had mild COVID-19 (a few samples of this study predate the infection). Cell type and time point are not known.

The DNA of the CDR3 is TGTGCCAGCAGCTTGGCCCGTGGCAATGAGCAGTTCTTC. Translation: CASSLARGNEQFF. This chain uses TRBV5-6 with TRBJ2-1; D call uncertain. Germline assignment: CDR1 SGHDT and CDR2 YYEEEE. The germline V and J ends were trimmed by 0 bases and 6 bases, with 7 bases remaining between them. The length of the CDR3 is 13 residues.